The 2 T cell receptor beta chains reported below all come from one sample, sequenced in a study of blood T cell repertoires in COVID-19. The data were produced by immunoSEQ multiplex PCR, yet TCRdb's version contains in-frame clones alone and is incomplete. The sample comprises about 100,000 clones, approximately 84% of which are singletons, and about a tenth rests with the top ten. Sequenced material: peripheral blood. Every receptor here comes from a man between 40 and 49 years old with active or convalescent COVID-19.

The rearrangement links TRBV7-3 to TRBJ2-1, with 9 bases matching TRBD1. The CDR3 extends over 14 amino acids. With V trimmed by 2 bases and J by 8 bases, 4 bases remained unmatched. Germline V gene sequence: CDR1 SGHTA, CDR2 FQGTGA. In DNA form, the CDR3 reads TGTGCCAGCAGCTTAGACAGGGGGTTGTATGAGCAGTTCTTC. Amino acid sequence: CASSLDRGLYEQFF.

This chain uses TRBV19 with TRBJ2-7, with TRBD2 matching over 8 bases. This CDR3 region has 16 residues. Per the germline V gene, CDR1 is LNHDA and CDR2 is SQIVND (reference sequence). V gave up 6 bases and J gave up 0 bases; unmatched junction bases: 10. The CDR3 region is CASSQIRTSGSYEQYF. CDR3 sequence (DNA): TGTGCCAGTAGCCAAATTCGCACTAGCGGCTCCTACGAGCAGTACTTC.